This note documents a single T cell receptor beta chain sequence. The target antigen is unknown. The sample comes from a study of cytomegalovirus exposure and HLA in healthy donors. Whole-study findings and limits: In a later analysis, HLA-C alleles had the fewest associated TCRs, DRB1 alleles the most. Reports showed the classifier diagnosing cytomegalovirus status with high specificity and sensitivity.

Whereas donors were nominally healthy upon sampling, unrecorded immune exposures were probable. Amplification used 60 Vbeta primers and 13 Jbeta primers. The table came from immunoSEQ multiplex PCR; TCRdb's copy has only in-frame clones and leaves some out. The table records 210,000 or so clones, around 80% of them present only once. This CDR3 has 14 amino acids. Trimming took 5 bases from V and 9 from J, leaving 17 bases between them. Looked up from germline, CDR1 is MNHEY and CDR2 is SMNVEV (reference sequence). The origin of this receptor is a boy younger than 10 in good health and CMV-seronegative. This chain links TRBV27 with TRBJ1-5; possibly TRBD1 for D (5 bases). What was sequenced was PBMCs. The CDR3: CASSQGSPKGPQHF. Here the CDR3 DNA reads TGTGCCAGCAGTCAGGGTTCCCCCAAAGGGCCCCAGCATTTT.